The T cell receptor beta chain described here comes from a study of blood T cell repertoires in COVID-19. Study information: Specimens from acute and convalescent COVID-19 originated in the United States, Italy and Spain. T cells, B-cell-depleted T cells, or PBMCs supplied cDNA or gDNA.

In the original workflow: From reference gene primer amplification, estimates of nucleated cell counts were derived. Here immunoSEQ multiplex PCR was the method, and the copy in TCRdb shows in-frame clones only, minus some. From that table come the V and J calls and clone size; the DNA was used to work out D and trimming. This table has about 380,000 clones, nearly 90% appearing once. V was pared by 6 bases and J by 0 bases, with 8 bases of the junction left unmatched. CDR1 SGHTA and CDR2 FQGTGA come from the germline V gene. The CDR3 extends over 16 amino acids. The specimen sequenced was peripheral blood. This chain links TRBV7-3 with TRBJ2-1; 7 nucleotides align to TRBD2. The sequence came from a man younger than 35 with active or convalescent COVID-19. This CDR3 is CASRPPSGSSYNEQFF. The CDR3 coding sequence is TGTGCCAGCAGGCCTCCTAGCGGAAGCTCCTACAATGAGCAGTTCTTC. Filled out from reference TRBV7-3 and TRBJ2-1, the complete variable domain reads GAGVSQTPSNKVTEKGKYVELRCDPISGHTALYWYRQSLGQGPEFLIYFQGTGAADDSGLPNDRFFAVRPEGSVSTLKIQRTERGDSAVYLCASRPPSGSSYNEQFFGPGTRLTVL.